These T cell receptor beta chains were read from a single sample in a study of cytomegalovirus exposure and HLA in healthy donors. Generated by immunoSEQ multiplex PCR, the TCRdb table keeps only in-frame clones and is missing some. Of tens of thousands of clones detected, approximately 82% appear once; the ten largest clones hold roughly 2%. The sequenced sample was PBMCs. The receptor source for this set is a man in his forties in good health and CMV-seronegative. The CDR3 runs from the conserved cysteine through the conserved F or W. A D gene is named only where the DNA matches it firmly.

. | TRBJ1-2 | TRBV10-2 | TGCGCCAGCAGTGAGAACAGTTTCTATGGCTACACCTTC | CASSENSFYGYTF
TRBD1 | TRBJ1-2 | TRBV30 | TGTGCCTGGAACCCGGGACAGGGGAACTATGGCTACACCTTC | CAWNPGQGNYGYTF
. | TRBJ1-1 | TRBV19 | TGTGCCAGTAGTATCCCGGGAGGAAGCGCTGAAGCTTTCTTT | CASSIPGGSAEAFF
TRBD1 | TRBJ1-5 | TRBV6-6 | TGTGCCAGCGGGACAGGGACGAACTGGCCCCAGCATTTT | CASGTGTNWPQHF
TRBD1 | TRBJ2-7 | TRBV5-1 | TGCGCCAGCAGCTTGGGTTCGACAGGGTTTGTCGAGCAGTACTTC | CASSLGSTGFVEQYF
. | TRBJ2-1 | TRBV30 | TGTGCCTGGGTCGCGGTCACCTACAATGAGCAGTTCTTC | CAWVAVTYNEQFF
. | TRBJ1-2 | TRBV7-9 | TGTGCCAGCAGCGTAGGTCAAGGACAGAAATATGGCTACACCTTC | CASSVGQGQKYGYTF
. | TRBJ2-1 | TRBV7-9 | TGTGCCAGCAGCTTTCGAGAAAATGAGCAGTTCTTC | CASSFRENEQFF
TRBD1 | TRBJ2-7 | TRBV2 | TGTGCCAGCAGTCCCGGGACAGCCCCATGGATCTACGAGCAGTACTTC | CASSPGTAPWIYEQYF
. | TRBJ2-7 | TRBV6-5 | TGTGCCAGCAGTTACAACGGTTACGAGCAGTACTTC | CASSYNGYEQYF
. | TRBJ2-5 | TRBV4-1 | TGCGCCAGCAGCCAGGGCCTGCAAAGCACAGAGACCCAGTACTTC | CASSQGLQSTETQYF
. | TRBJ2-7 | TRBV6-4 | TGTGCCAGCAGTGAGGAGGCAGGGGATATCTTCGAGCAGTACTTC | CASSEEAGDIFEQYF